The rows below give T cell receptor beta chains drawn from one sample of a study of blood T cell repertoires in COVID-19. TCRdb's table, derived via immunoSEQ multiplex PCR, lists solely in-frame clones and lacks some. The repertoire includes about 53,000 clones, about 82% of them detected once, and 12% sits in the top ten. The sequenced sample consisted of peripheral blood. These TCRs come from a man aged 70-80 years with active COVID-19. Each CDR3 is given with its conserved first and last residue. A D gene is named only where the DNA matches it firmly. Clone size is not always given. Where it is, it says once, few, many or a class for expanded clones.

v_gene	j_gene	abundance	d_gene	CDR3nt	CDR3aa
TRBV29-1	TRBJ2-3	.	TRBD1	TGCAGCGTTGGGGGGACAGCGGCCGGGAGCACAGATACGCAGTATTTT	CSVGGTAAGSTDTQYF
TRBV7-2	TRBJ2-1	.	.	TGTGCCAGCAGCTTAAGGGGCCATGAGCAGTTCTTC	CASSLRGHEQFF
TRBV19	TRBJ1-1	.	.	TGTGCCAGTAGTATTGTTGACATGAGGAACACTGAAGCTTTCTTT	CASSIVDMRNTEAFF
TRBV7-7	TRBJ2-2	.	.	TGTGCTAGCAGCCCCACAGGGAACACCGGGGAGCTGTTTTTT	CASSPTGNTGELFF
TRBV19	TRBJ2-7	.	.	TGTGCCAGTAGTATCGGAGGGCTGGAGCAGTACTTC	CASSIGGLEQYF
TRBV29-1	TRBJ1-2	.	.	TGCAGCGTTGACGGCCCCGGGGGAGACTATGGCTACACCTTC	CSVDGPGGDYGYTF
TRBV13	TRBJ2-7	.	TRBD2	TGTGCCAGCAGCTTAATCCGCGGGGGGTCCTACGAGCAGTACTTC	CASSLIRGGSYEQYF
TRBV7-2	TRBJ2-3	.	TRBD2	TGTGCCAGCAGCTTACGTCGCGGGGGGGTAAACACAGATACGCAGTATTTT	CASSLRRGGVNTDTQYF
TRBV5-1	TRBJ2-7	.	.	TGCGCCAGCAGCTTGGCGCCCGACAGCAACTACGAGCAGTACTTC	CASSLAPDSNYEQYF
TRBV13	TRBJ1-1	.	.	TGTGCCAGCAGCCCAAAGCCGGTGAACACTGAAGCTTTCTTT	CASSPKPVNTEAFF
TRBV6-1	TRBJ1-2	.	.	TGTGCCAGCAGTGAAGGAGGGGGAGCTTCGGTATATGGCTACACCTTC	CASSEGGGASVYGYTF
TRBV18	TRBJ1-1	.	TRBD1	TGTGCCAGCTCAGGCAGGGGGAAACGGACTGAAGCTTTCTTT	CASSGRGKRTEAFF
TRBV7-3	TRBJ1-2	.	.	TGTGCCAGCAGCACGGGGCGGGGAAAGGTGACCTTC	CASSTGRGKVTF
TRBV7-8	TRBJ2-7	.	.	TGTGCCAGCAGCTTATCCAGGACAGTCTACGAGCAGTACTTC	CASSLSRTVYEQYF
TRBV6-5	TRBJ1-1	.	TRBD1	TGTGCCAGCACCCGAACAGGGGGCACTGAAGCTTTCTTT	CASTRTGGTEAFF
TRBV5-4	TRBJ2-6	.	.	TGTGCCAGCAGCCCCGCAGGGTCCGGGGCCAACGTCCTGACTTTC	CASSPAGSGANVLTF
TRBV19	TRBJ2-1	.	.	TGTGCCAGTAGTCTTAGGACTGGCAGCGAGCAGTTCTTC	CASSLRTGSEQFF
TRBV9	TRBJ1-2	.	.	TGTGCCAGCAGCGTAGGGTACTACTATGGCTACACCTTC	CASSVGYYYGYTF
TRBV7-3	TRBJ1-2	few	.	TGTGCCGGAGACGCCTATGGCTACACCTTC	CAGDAYGYTF
TRBV6-6	TRBJ1-1	.	.	TGTGCCAGCAGTTACCTTCAGGGTAACACTGAAGCTTTCTTT	CASSYLQGNTEAFF
TRBV11-2	TRBJ1-1	once	.	TGTGCCAGCAGCTTAAAGCCAGGGGTCACTGAAGCTTTCTTT	CASSLKPGVTEAFF
TRBV6-5	TRBJ2-5	.	.	TGTGCCAGCAGGGTCCGGGACTTTCAAGAGACCCAGTACTTC	CASRVRDFQETQYF
TRBV5-1	TRBJ2-3	.	.	TGCGCCAGCAGCCTTGGACACACAGATACGCAGTATTTT	CASSLGHTDTQYF
TRBV9	TRBJ2-3	.	.	TGTGCCAGCAGCGTGGGAATCGGGGGAGCAAGCACAGATACGCAGTATTTT	CASSVGIGGASTDTQYF
TRBV19	TRBJ2-1	few	TRBD1	TGTGCCAGTAGTATCAGACAGGGTACGATTAATGAGCAGTTCTTC	CASSIRQGTINEQFF
TRBV24-1	TRBJ2-1	few	.	TGTGCCACCAGTGAAAGACAGGTGGCAAATGAGCAGTTCTTC	CATSERQVANEQFF
TRBV6-2/TRBV6-3	TRBJ1-5	.	.	TGTGCCAGCAGTTATGGCAGCCAGGCCCAGCCCCAGCATTTT	CASSYGSQAQPQHF
TRBV11-2	TRBJ2-5	.	TRBD2	TGTGCCAGCAGCCCTGGCCGAGCGGGGGGAGAGACCCAGTACTTC	CASSPGRAGGETQYF
TRBV6-5	TRBJ2-2	.	.	TGTGCCAGCAGCGTCCAGGTCACCGGGGAGCTGTTTTTT	CASSVQVTGELFF
TRBV3-1/TRBV3-2	TRBJ2-2	.	TRBD1	TGTGCCAGCAGCCGGCCGGGACAGATGAACACCGGGGAGCTGTTTTTT	CASSRPGQMNTGELFF
TRBV2	TRBJ2-2	.	.	TGTGCCAGCAGTGAAGGGTCGGGGAGGTCCACCGGGGAGCTGTTTTTT	CASSEGSGRSTGELFF
TRBV16	TRBJ2-1	.	TRBD1	TGTGCCAGCAGCCTATCTCCCGGACAGGGGAGGAATGAGCAGTTCTTC	CASSLSPGQGRNEQFF
TRBV6-2/TRBV6-3	TRBJ2-7	.	.	TGTGCCAGCAGTTACGAGGCGGCAGGGAACTCCTACGAGCAGTACTTC	CASSYEAAGNSYEQYF
TRBV3-1/TRBV3-2	TRBJ1-3	once	.	TGTGCCAGCGCTCGGGGTTGGGAAGGAAACACCATATATTTT	CASARGWEGNTIYF
TRBV4-3	TRBJ2-5	.	.	TGCGCCAGCAGCCCCCCGGGGAGGCAAGAGACCCAGTACTTC	CASSPPGRQETQYF
TRBV4-2	TRBJ2-3	few	TRBD2	TGTGCCAGCAGCCAAGGTGCGGGGGGGGCCGTGGGGCAGTATTTT	CASSQGAGGAVGQYF
TRBV10-3	TRBJ2-3	.	TRBD2	TGTGCCATCAGACAGACTAGCGGGGGGACTAGCACAGATACGCAGTATTTT	CAIRQTSGGTSTDTQYF
TRBV4-3	TRBJ2-6	.	.	TGCGCCAGCAGCCAACTACTTACCTCTGGGGCCAACGTCCTGACTTTC	CASSQLLTSGANVLTF
TRBV7-9	TRBJ2-5	few	TRBD1	TGTGCCAGCAGCTTCAGGGGGCTACGAGAGACCCAGTACTTC	CASSFRGLRETQYF